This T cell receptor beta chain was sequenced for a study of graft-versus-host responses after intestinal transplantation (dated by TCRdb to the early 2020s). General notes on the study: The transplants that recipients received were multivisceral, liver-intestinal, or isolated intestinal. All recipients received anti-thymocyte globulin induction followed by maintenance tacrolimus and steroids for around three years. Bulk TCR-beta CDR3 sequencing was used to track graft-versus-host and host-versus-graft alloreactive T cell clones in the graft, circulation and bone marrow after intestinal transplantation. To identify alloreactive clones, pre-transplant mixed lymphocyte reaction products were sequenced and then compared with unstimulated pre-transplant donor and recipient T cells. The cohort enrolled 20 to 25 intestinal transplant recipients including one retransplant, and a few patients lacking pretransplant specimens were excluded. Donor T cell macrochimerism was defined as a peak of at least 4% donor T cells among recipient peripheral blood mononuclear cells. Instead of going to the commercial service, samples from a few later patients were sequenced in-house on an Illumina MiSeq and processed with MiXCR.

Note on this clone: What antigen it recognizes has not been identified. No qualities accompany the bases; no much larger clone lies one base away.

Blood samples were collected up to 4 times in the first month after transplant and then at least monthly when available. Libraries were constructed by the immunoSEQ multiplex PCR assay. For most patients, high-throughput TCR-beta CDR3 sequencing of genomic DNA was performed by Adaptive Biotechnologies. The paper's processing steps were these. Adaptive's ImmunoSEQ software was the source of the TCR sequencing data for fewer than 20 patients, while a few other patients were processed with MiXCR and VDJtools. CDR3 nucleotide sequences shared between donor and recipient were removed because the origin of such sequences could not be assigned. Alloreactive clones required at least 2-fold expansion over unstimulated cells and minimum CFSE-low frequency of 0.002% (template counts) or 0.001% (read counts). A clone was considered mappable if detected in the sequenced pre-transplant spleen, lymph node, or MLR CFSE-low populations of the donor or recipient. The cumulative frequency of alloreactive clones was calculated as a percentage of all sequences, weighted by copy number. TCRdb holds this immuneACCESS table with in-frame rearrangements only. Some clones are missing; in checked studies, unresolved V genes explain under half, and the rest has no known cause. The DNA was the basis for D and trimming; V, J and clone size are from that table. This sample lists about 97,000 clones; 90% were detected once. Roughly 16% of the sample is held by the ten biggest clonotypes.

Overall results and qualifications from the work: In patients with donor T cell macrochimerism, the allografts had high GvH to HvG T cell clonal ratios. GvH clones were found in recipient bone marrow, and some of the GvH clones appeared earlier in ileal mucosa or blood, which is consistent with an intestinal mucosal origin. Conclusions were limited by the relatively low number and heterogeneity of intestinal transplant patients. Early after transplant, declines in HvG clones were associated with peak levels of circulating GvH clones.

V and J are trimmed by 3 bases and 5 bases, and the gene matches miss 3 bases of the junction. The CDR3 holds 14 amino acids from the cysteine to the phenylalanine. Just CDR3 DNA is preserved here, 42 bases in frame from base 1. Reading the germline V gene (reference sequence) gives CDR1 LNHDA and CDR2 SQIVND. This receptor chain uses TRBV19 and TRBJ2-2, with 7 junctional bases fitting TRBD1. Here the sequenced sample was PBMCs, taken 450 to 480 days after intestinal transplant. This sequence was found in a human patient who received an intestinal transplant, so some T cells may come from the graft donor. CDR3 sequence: CASSIDRETGELFF. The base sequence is TGTGCCAGTAGTATCGACAGGGAGACCGGGGAGCTGTTTTTT.